The source of this TCR beta chain is a study of blood T cell repertoires in COVID-19 (dated by TCRdb to 2019 to 2021). Study-wide context: Samples covering the acute and convalescent phases of COVID-19 were provided by collaborators in the United States, Italy and Spain. The prospective study material was composed of cDNA or gDNA derived from T cells, B-cell-depleted T cells, or PBMCs. Deeply sampled blood TCRbeta repertoires from subjects exposed to, actively infected with, or recovered from COVID-19 were included in the dataset. The repertoires were released in a freely available public database intended as a resource for research on the immune response to SARS-CoV-2. The samples were drawn from the first 160 participants of the ongoing ImmuneRACE study and from over 950 subjects provided by 6 global collaborators. Nearly every sample came with metadata listing a de-identified subject ID, COVID-19 status, age in years and sex. Where available, HLA class I and class II types were taken from metadata supplied by the sample provider and were not determined by assay-based typing. What the study reported, not specific to this receptor: How much clinical and demographic metadata was included differed by source and by participant, and the metadata was provided uncurated.

TCRbeta CDR3 regions were amplified from genomic DNA by means of the immunoSEQ Assay, a bias-controlled multiplex PCR. The original pipeline was this. The number of nucleated cells in each sample was estimated by amplification of reference gene primers within the assay. To quantify the absolute abundance of each unique TCRbeta CDR3 rearrangement, sequence reads were collapsed and filtered. For each sample, productive Simpson clonality was calculated by taking the square root of Simpson's diversity index across productive rearrangements. This immuneACCESS table, as held by TCRdb, lists in-frame sequences with V and J called but not all clones. Of the missing ones, under half trace to an unresolved V gene in checked studies; the others have no known cause. V and J calls plus clone size are reproduced from that table; the DNA served to infer D and trimming. This sample has more than 70,000 clones in its table, and 88% of those were observed once. The ten largest clones represent roughly 5% of the sample.

Each collaborating institution followed its own protocols to collect whole blood in K2EDTA tubes. Collaborator samples were shipped for TCRbeta analysis as frozen whole blood, isolated PBMCs, or DNA extracted from either sample type. This clone was seen just once. Its specific antigen is unknown. No base quality information exists; no much larger clone differs at one position. Trimming takes 0 bases from V and 3 bases from J, and the germline ends sit 9 bases apart. From the germline V gene (reference sequence), CDR1 is GTSNPN and CDR2 is SVGIG. Including cysteine and phenylalanine, the CDR3 has 14 amino acids. The DNA shown is the 42-base CDR3, in frame from base 1.

The sequenced sample was peripheral blood. The chain uses TRBV30 and TRBJ1-5; TRBD1 is possibly the D segment (5 matching bases). This clonotype originated in a man in his forties or fifties with active COVID-19. CDR3 protein: CAWSVGTLNQPQHF. The bases are TGTGCCTGGAGTGTCGGGACTCTCAATCAGCCCCAGCATTTT.